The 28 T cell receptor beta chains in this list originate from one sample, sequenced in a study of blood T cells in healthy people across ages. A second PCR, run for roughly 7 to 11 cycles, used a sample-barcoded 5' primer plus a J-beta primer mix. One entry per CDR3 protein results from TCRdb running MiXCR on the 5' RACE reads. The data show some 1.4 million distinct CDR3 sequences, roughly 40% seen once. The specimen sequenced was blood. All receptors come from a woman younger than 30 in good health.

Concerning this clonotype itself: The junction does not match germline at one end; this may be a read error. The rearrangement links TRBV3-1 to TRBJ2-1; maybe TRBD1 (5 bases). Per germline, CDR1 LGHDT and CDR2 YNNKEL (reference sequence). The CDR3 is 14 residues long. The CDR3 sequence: CASSQDLGADEQFF. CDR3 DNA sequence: TGTGCCAGCAGTCAAGATCTAGGGGCGGATGAGCAGTTCTTC.

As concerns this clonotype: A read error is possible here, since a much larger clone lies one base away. The DNA of the CDR3 is TGCGCCAGCAGCCAAGGCGGCAGTTCTAGATCAGGCTACACCTTC. Translation: CASSQGGSSRSGYTF. This chain uses TRBV4-1 with TRBJ1-2, with D unclear. CDR1 MGHRA and CDR2 YSYEKL come from the germline V gene. V was pared by 1 base and J by 8 bases, with 17 bases between. This CDR3 has 15 amino acids.

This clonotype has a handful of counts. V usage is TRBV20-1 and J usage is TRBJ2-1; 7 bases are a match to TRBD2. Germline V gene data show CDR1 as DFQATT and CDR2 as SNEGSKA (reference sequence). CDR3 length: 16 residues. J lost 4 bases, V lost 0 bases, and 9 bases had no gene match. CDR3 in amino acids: CSAREGMSGKYNEQFF. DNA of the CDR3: TGCAGTGCTAGAGAGGGTATGAGCGGGAAATACAATGAGCAGTTCTTC.

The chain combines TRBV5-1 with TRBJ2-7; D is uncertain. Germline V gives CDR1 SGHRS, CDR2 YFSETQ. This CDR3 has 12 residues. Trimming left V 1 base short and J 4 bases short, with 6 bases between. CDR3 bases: TGCGCCAGCAGCTTGTTCGAGTACGAGCAGTACTTC. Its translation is CASSLFEYEQYF.

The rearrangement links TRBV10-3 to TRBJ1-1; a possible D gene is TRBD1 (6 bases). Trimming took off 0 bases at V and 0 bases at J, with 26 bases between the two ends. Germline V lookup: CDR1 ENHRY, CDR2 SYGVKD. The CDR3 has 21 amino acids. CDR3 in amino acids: CAISESTVEGVGTNMNTEAFF. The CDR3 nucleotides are TGTGCCATCAGTGAGTCGACGGTGGAGGGGGTGGGTACGAACATGAACACTGAAGCTTTCTTT.

The CDR3 sequence: CASSLGIAGGPDTQYF. The CDR3 DNA sequence: TGTGCCAGCAGCTTAGGTATTGCAGGGGGGCCAGATACGCAGTATTTT. The V gene is TRBV7-2, the J gene TRBJ2-3; possible D gene TRBD1, 7 bases. The CDR3 sequence is 16 residues long. Trimming removed 1 base from V and 4 bases from J, with 15 bases in between. Per the germline V gene, CDR1 is SGHTA and CDR2 is FQGNSA.

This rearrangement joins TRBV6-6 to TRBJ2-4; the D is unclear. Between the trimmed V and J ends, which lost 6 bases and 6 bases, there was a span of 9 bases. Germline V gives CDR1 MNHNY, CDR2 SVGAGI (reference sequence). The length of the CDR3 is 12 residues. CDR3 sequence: CASRPGPNIQYF. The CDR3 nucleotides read TGTGCCAGCAGACCGGGCCCAAACATTCAGTACTTC.

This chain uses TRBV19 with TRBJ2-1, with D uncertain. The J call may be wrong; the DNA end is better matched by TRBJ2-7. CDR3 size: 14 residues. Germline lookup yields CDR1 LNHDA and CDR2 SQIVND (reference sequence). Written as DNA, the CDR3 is TGTGCCAGTTCTATAATGAGCTCCTACAATGAGCAGTACTTC. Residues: CASSIMSSYNEQYF.

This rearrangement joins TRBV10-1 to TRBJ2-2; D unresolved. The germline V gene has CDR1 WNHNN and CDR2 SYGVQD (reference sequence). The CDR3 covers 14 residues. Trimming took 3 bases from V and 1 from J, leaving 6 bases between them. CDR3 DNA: TGCGCCAGCAGTGAAGACTGGAACACCGGGGAGCTGTTTTTT. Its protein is CASSEDWNTGELFF.

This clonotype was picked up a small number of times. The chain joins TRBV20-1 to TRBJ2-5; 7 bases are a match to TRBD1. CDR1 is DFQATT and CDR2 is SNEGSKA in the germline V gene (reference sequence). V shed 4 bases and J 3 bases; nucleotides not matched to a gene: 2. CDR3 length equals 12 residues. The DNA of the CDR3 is TGCAGTGCTACCGGACAGGAAGAGACCCAGTACTTC. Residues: CSATGQEETQYF.

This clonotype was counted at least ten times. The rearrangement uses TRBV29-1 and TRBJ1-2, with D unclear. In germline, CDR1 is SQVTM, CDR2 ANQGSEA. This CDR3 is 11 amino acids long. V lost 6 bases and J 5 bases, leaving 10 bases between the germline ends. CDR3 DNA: TGCAGCGTCGCCCAGACGTATGGCTACACCTTC. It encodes CSVAQTYGYTF. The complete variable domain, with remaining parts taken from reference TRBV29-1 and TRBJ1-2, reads SAVISQKPSRDICQRGTSLTIQCQVDSQVTMMFWYRQQPGQSLTLIATANQGSEATYESGFVIDKFPISRPNLTFSTLTVSNMSPEDSSIYLCSVAQTYGYTFGSGTRLTVV.

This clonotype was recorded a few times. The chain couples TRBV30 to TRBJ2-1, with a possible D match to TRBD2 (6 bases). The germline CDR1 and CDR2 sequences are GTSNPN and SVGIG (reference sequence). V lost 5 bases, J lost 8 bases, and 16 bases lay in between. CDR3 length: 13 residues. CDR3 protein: CAWQLAFGHEQFF. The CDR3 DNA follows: TGTGCCTGGCAACTAGCATTCGGGCATGAGCAGTTCTTC. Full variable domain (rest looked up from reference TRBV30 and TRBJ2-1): SQTIHQWPATLVQPVGSPLSLECTVEGTSNPNLYWYRQAAGRGLQLLFYSVGIGQISSEVPQNLSASRPQDRQFILSSKKLLLSDSGFYLCAWQLAFGHEQFFGPGTRLTVL.

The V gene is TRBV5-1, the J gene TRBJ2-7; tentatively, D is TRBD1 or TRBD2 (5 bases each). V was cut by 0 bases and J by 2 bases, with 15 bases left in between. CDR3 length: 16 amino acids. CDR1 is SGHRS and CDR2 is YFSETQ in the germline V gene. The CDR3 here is CASSLELGTATYEQYF. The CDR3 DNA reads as TGCGCCAGCAGCTTGGAGTTGGGGACCGCTACCTACGAGCAGTACTTC.

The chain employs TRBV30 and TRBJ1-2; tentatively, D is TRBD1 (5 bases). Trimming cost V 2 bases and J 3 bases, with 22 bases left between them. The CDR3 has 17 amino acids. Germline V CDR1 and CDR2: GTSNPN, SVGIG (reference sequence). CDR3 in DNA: TGTGCCTGGAGTCCACGTTTTAGGGGAGGGTGGTACTATGGCTACACCTTC. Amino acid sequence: CAWSPRFRGGWYYGYTF.

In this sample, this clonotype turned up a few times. The CDR3 coding sequence is TGTGCCAGCAGTCGAACACAGGGTATAGTGCCGGATACGCAGTATTTT. Translated: CASSRTQGIVPDTQYF. V and J are TRBV12-3 or TRBV12-4 and TRBJ2-3; a weak D match, TRBD1 (6 bases). The V gene lost 5 bases and the J gene lost 6 bases, with 21 bases spanning the gap. The length of the CDR3 is 16 residues.

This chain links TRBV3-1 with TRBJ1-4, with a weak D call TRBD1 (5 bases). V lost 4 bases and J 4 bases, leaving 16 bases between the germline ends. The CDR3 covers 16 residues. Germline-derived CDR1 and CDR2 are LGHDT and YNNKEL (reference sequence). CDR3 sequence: CASSPGAGRDNEKLFF. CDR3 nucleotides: TGTGCCAGCAGCCCTGGGGCAGGGCGGGATAATGAAAAACTGTTTTTT.

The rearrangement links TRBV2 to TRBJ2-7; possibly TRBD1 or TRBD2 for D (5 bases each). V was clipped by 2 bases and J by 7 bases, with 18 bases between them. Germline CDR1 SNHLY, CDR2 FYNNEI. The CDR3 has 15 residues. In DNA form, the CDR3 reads TGTGCCAGCAGTGAACCGGGACCCATGGTAGATGAGCAGTACTTC. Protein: CASSEPGPMVDEQYF.

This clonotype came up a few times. The CDR3 sequence: CAWSGSLTEGQHF. The CDR3 nucleotides are TGTGCCTGGAGTGGATCGTTGACAGAAGGCCAGCATTTT. The chain links TRBV30 to TRBJ1-5; tentatively, D is TRBD1 (5 bases). Germline-derived CDR1 and CDR2 are GTSNPN and SVGIG (reference sequence). V was shortened by 1 base and J by 12 bases, with 16 bases between the two germline ends. The CDR3 is 13 amino acids. The variable domain in full, completed from reference TRBV30 and TRBJ1-5, reads SQTIHQWPATLVQPVGSPLSLECTVEGTSNPNLYWYRQAAGRGLQLLFYSVGIGQISSEVPQNLSASRPQDRQFILSSKKLLLSDSGFYLCAWSGSLTEGQHFGDGTRLSIL.

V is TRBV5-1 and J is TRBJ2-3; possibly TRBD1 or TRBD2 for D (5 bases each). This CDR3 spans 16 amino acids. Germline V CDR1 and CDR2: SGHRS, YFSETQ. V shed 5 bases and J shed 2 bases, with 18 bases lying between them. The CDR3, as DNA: TGCGCCAGCAGTCCCAGCGAGGGGTCGAACACAGATACGCAGTATTTT. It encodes CASSPSEGSNTDTQYF.

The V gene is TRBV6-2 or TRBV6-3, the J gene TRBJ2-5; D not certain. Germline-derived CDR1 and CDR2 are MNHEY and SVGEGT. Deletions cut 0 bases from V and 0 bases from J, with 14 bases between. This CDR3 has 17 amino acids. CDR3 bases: TGTGCCAGCAGTTACTCCTTGACACCAATCTACCAAGAGACCCAGTACTTC. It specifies CASSYSLTPIYQETQYF.

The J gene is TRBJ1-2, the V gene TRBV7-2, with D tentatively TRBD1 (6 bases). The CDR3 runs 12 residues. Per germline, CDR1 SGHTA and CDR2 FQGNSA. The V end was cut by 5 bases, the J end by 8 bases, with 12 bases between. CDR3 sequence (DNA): TGTGCCAGCAGCATTTACAGGGAGGGCTACACCTTC. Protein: CASSIYREGYTF.

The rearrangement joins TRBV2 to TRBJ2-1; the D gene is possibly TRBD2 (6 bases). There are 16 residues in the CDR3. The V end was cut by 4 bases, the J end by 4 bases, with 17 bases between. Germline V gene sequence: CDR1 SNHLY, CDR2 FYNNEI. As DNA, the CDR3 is TGTGCCAGCAGTGGGTTAGCGGACCGAGGGTACAATGAGCAGTTCTTC. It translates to CASSGLADRGYNEQFF.

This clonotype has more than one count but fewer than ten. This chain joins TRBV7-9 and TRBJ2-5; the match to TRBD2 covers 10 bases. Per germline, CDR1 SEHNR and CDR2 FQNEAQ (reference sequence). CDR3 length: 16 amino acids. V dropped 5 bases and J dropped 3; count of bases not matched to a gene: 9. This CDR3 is CASSTGLADPKETQYF. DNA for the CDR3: TGTGCCAGCAGCACAGGACTAGCGGACCCTAAAGAGACCCAGTACTTC.

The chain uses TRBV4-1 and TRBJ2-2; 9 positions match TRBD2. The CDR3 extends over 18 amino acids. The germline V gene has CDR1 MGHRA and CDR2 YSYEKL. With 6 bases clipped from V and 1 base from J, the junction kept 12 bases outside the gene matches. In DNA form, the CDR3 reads TGCGCCAGCAGGACGGGCGGGGGGGCTGCCCGGAACACCGGGGAGCTGTTTTTT. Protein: CASRTGGGAARNTGELFF.

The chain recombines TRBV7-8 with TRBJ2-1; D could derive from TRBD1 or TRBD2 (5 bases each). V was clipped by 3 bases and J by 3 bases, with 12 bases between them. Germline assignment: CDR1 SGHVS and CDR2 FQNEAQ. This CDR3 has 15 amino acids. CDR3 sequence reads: CASSFGTVGYNEQFF. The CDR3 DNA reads TGTGCCAGCAGCTTCGGGACCGTAGGCTACAATGAGCAGTTCTTC.

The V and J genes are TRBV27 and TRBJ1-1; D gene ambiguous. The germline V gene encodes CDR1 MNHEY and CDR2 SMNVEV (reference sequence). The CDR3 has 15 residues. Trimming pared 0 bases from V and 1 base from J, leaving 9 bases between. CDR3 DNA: TGTGCCAGCAGTTTATCGGGTCGGAAGAACACTGAAGCTTTCTTT. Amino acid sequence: CASSLSGRKNTEAFF.

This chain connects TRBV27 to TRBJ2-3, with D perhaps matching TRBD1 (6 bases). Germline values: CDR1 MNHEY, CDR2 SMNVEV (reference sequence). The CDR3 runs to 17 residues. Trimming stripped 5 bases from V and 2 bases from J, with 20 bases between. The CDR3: CASSRRLADSLTDTQYF. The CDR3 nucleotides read TGTGCCAGCAGTCGTCGCCTTGCGGACAGTCTCACAGATACGCAGTATTTT.

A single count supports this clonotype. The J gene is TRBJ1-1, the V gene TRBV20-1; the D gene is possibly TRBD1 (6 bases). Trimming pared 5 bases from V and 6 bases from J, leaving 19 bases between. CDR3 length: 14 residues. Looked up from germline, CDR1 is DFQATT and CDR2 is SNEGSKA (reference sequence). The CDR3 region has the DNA TGCAGTGCTGATTCGGGACACCGGATGGCTGAAGCTTTCTTT. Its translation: CSADSGHRMAEAFF.